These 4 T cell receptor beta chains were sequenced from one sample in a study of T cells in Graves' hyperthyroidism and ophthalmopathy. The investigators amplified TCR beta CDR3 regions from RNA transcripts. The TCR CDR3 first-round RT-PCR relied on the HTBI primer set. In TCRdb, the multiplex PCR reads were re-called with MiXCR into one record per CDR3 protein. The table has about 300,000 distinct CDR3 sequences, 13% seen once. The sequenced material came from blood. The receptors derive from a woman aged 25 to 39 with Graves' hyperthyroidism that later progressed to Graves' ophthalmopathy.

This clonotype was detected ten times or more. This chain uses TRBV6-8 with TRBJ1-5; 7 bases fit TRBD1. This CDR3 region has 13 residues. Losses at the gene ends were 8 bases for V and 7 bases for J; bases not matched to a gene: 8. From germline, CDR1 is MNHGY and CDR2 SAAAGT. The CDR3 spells CASPPGGFQPQHF. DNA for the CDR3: TGTGCCAGCCCCCCAGGGGGGTTCCAGCCCCAGCATTTT.

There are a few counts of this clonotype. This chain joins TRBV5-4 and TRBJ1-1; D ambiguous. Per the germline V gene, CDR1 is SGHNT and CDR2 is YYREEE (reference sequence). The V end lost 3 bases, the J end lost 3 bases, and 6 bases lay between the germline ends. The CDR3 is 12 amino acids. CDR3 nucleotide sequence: TGTGCCAGCAGCTACGTGGACACTGAAGCTTTCTTT. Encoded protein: CASSYVDTEAFF.

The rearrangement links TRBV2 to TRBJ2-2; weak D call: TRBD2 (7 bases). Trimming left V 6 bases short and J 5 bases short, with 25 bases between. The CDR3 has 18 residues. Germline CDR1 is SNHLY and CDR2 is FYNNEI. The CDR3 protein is CASSQALGGPRGTGELFF. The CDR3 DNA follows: TGTGCCAGCAGCCAAGCCCTGGGGGGGCCTCGAGGAACCGGGGAGCTGTTTTTT.

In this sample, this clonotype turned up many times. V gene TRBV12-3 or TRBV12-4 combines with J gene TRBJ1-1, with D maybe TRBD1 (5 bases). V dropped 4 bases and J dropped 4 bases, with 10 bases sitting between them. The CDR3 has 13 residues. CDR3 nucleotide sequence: TGTGCCAGCAGTTGGGACTCGGTCACTGAAGCTTTCTTT. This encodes CASSWDSVTEAFF.